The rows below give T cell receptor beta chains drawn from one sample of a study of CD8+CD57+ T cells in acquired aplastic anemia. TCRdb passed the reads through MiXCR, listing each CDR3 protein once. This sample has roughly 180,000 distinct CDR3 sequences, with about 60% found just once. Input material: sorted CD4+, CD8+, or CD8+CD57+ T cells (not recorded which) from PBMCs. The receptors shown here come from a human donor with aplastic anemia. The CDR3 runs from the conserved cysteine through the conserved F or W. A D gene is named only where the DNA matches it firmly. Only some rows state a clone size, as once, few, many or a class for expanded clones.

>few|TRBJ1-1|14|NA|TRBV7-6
CASSLAASNTEAFF
TGTGCCAGCAGCTTAGCGGCCTCCAACACTGAAGCTTTCTTT
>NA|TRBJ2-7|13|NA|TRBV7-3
CASSLGRTYEQYF
TGTGCCAGCAGCTTGGGACGGACCTACGAGCAGTACTTC
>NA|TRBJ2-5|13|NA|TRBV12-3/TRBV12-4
CASSLITGGAQYF
TGTGCCAGCAGTTTAATCACCGGCGGAGCCCAGTACTTC
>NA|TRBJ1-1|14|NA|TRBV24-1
CATSGRKGDTEAFF
TGTGCCACCAGTGGGCGGAAAGGGGACACTGAAGCTTTCTTT
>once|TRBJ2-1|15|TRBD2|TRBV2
CASRFAGGTYNEQFF
TGTGCCAGCAGATTTGCCGGGGGGACCTACAATGAGCAGTTCTTC
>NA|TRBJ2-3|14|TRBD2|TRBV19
CAWELAASTDTQYF
TGTGCCTGGGAACTAGCGGCTTCCACAGATACGCAGTATTTT
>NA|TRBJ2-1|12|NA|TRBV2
CASFLMVNEQFF
TGTGCCAGCTTCTTGATGGTCAATGAGCAGTTCTTC
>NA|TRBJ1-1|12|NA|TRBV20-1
CSARAGVGEAFF
TGCAGTGCTAGGGCAGGGGTTGGTGAAGCTTTCTTT
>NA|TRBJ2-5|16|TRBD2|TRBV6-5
CASRGTRTSGGETQYF
TGTGCCAGCAGGGGTACCAGGACTAGCGGGGGGGAGACCCAGTACTTC
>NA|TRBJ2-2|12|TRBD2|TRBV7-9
CASSWDYEELFF
TGTGCCAGCAGTTGGGACTACGAGGAGCTGTTTTTT
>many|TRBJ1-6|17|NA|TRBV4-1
CASSQDSWGEISSPLHF
TGCGCCAGCAGCCAAGATTCCTGGGGGGAGATTAGTTCACCCCTCCACTTT
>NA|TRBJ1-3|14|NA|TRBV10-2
CASSPAGRENTIYF
TGCGCCAGCAGTCCGGCAGGGCGGGAAAACACCATATATTTT
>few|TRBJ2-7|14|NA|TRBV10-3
CAISEPPGVYEQYF
TGTGCCATCAGTGAGCCCCCGGGGGTATACGAGCAGTACTTC